This TCR beta chain was identified during a study of T cell responses to AZD1222 COVID-19 vaccine. Between the trimmed V and J ends, which lost 2 bases and 3 bases, there was a span of 11 bases. The CDR3 runs to 15 residues. Germline V lookup: CDR1 KGHSH, CDR2 LQKENI. This table comes from immunoSEQ multiplex PCR, and its TCRdb copy is limited to in-frame clones, with some not included. The sample has some 200,000 clones; roughly nine tenths are singletons. The starting material was peripheral blood, obtained 28 days after the second AZD1222 dose. The chain uses TRBV18 and TRBJ1-5; D is unresolved. The receptor comes from an adult who received the AZD1222 COVID-19 vaccine. As DNA, the CDR3 is TGTGCCAGCTCACCAGTCTCGACGGACAATCAGCCCCAGCATTTT. This translates into CASSPVSTDNQPQHF. Full variable domain (missing parts from reference TRBV18 and TRBJ1-5): NAGVMQNPRHLVRRRGQEARLRCSPMKGHSHVYWYRQLPEEGLKFMVYLQKENIIDESGMPKERFSAEFPKEGPSILRIQQVVRGDSAAYFCASSPVSTDNQPQHFGDGTRLSIL.